These 14 T cell receptor beta chains share one sample of origin, sequenced in a study of cytomegalovirus exposure and HLA in healthy donors. The primer mix had 60 Vbeta and 13 Jbeta primers. Clones were sequenced by immunoSEQ multiplex PCR, and TCRdb holds only the in-frame ones, with some missing. This table holds about 190,000 clones, approximately 80% found once. The sample consisted of PBMCs. These receptors all come from a woman aged 45-65 years in good health and CMV-seropositive.

This chain connects TRBV7-2 to TRBJ1-5, with D perhaps TRBD1 (5 bases). Germline V CDR1 and CDR2: SGHTA, FQGNSA. The CDR3 spans 19 residues. The V gene lost 1 base and the J gene lost 7 bases, with 26 bases spanning the gap. The CDR3 reads CASSLVAGSDSRFWQPQHF. CDR3 nucleotide sequence: TGTGCCAGCAGCTTAGTGGCTGGTTCAGACAGTAGGTTTTGGCAGCCCCAGCATTTT.

The chain employs TRBV5-1 and TRBJ2-3, with 9 bases matching TRBD1. V dropped 4 bases and J dropped 1; count of bases not matched to a gene: 4. The CDR3 contains 15 residues. CDR1 SGHRS and CDR2 YFSETQ come from the germline V gene. CDR3 in DNA: TGCGCCAGCAGCCACGGGACAGGGCGCACAGATACGCAGTATTTT. This translates into CASSHGTGRTDTQYF.

This clone has only one observation. The J gene is TRBJ2-7, the V gene TRBV27, with D tentatively TRBD1 (5 bases). Trimming left V 3 bases short and J 8 bases short, with 17 bases between. The CDR3 covers 14 residues. Germline values: CDR1 MNHEY, CDR2 SMNVEV (reference sequence). CDR3: CASSFGAVGFKQYF. As DNA, the CDR3 is TGTGCCAGCAGTTTTGGGGCGGTAGGTTTCAAGCAGTACTTC.

The genes are TRBV19 and TRBJ1-1, with 8 positions matching TRBD1. This CDR3 region has 14 residues. Germline CDR1 reads LNHDA; CDR2 reads SQIVND (reference sequence). After removal of 7 bases from V and 1 base from J, the junction contained 5 bases not matched to a gene. Here the CDR3 reads CASIHTGGNTEAFF. As DNA, the CDR3 is TGTGCCAGTATTCATACAGGGGGGAACACTGAAGCTTTCTTT.

The V gene is TRBV6-1, the J gene TRBJ2-1; the D gene is possibly TRBD2 (6 bases). Germline CDR1 is MNHNS and CDR2 is SASEGT. Deletions cut 4 bases from V and 9 bases from J, with 13 bases between. The CDR3 totals 13 residues. The DNA for the CDR3 is TGTGCCAGCAGTGGTCGGGGGTATGGTGAGCAGTTCTTC. Its translation: CASSGRGYGEQFF.

CDR3 protein: CASSSGTLHNSPLHF. CDR3 sequence (DNA): TGTGCCAGCAGCTCCGGGACACTTCATAATTCACCCCTCCACTTT. The rearrangement joins TRBV7-9 to TRBJ1-6, with a tentative D call TRBD1 (6 bases). Per the germline V gene, CDR1 is SEHNR and CDR2 is FQNEAQ (reference sequence). CDR3 length: 15 residues. V shed 4 bases and J shed 5 bases, with 12 bases lying between them.

The chain uses TRBV2 and TRBJ2-1, with a weak D call TRBD2 (6 bases). The V end lost 8 bases, the J end lost 7 bases, and 18 bases lay between the germline ends. The germline gives CDR1 SNHLY, CDR2 FYNNEI. This CDR3 region has 14 residues. The CDR3 here is CASGPNPGVNEQFF. In DNA, the CDR3 is TGTGCCAGCGGACCCAACCCGGGGGTAAATGAGCAGTTCTTC.

The chain couples TRBV7-9 to TRBJ2-5, with D possibly being TRBD1 (5 bases). Germline CDR1 SEHNR, CDR2 FQNEAQ (reference sequence). The CDR3 has 12 amino acids. V was pared by 5 bases and J by 4 bases, with 8 bases between. DNA for the CDR3: TGTGCCAGCAGCCCCCAGGGAGAGACCCAGTACTTC. As protein: CASSPQGETQYF. The entire variable domain, with the rest obtained from reference TRBV7-9 and TRBJ2-5, is as follows: DTGVSQNPRHKITKRGQNVTFRCDPISEHNRLYWYRQTLGQGPEFLTYFQNEAQLEKSRLLSDRFSAERPKGSFSTLEIQRTEQGDSAMYLCASSPQGETQYFGPGTRLLVL.

The V gene is TRBV4-3, the J gene TRBJ2-3; 9 positions match TRBD2. The J segment lost 5 bases and the V segment lost 1 base, leaving 4 bases of the junction unmatched. Germline assignment: CDR1 LGHNA and CDR2 YSLEER. This CDR3 is 15 amino acids long. This chain's CDR3 is CASSQGGGGIDTQYF. The CDR3 DNA reads TGCGCCAGCAGCCAAGGCGGGGGGGGCATAGATACGCAGTATTTT.

J is TRBJ2-2 and V is TRBV5-1; D gene uncertain. Germline CDR1 is SGHRS and CDR2 is YFSETQ. The CDR3 consists of 13 residues. The ends were cut back, 4 bases at V and 2 bases at J, with 6 bases in the middle. The CDR3 reads CASSPINTGELFF. The CDR3 DNA reads as TGCGCCAGCAGCCCTATTAACACCGGGGAGCTGTTTTTT.

V usage is TRBV4-1 and J usage is TRBJ2-1, with 11 nucleotides matching TRBD1. Germline loops: CDR1 MGHRA, CDR2 YSYEKL. Trimming at V came to 4 bases and at J to 8 bases, leaving 10 bases not matched to a gene. The CDR3 is made up of 16 amino acids. CDR3 loop: CASSPLGQGARYEQFF. In DNA form, the CDR3 reads TGCGCCAGCAGCCCGCTAGGACAGGGGGCGCGGTATGAGCAGTTCTTC.

The rearrangement links TRBV11-2 to TRBJ2-2; TRBD2 is a possible D gene (5 bases). Per the germline V gene, CDR1 is SGHAT and CDR2 is FQNNGV. The V gene lost 3 bases and the J gene lost 3 bases, with 5 bases spanning the gap. The CDR3 covers 13 residues. This CDR3 reads CASSLDYTGELFF. The CDR3 DNA reads TGTGCCAGCAGCTTGGACTACACCGGGGAGCTGTTTTTT.

The chain has TRBV7-3 and TRBJ2-2; tentative D call: TRBD2 (5 bases). The CDR3 has 16 residues. Trimming shortened V by 2 bases and J by 0 bases, and 10 bases separated the two germline ends. Germline V gene sequence: CDR1 SGHTA, CDR2 FQGTGA. The chain's CDR3 is CASSLLAAANTGELFF. The CDR3 DNA is TGTGCCAGCAGCTTACTCGCAGCGGCGAACACCGGGGAGCTGTTTTTT.

This clone came up once. The rearrangement joins TRBV6-5 to TRBJ1-4; possibly TRBD1 for D (5 bases). Trimming removed 2 bases from V and 2 bases from J, with 9 bases in between. The CDR3 spans 15 residues. Germline CDR1 reads MNHEY; CDR2 reads SVGAGI. In DNA, the CDR3 is TGTGCCAGCAGTTACCGGGGGGTCACTAATGAAAAACTGTTTTTT. It specifies CASSYRGVTNEKLFF.